One sample yielded the 26 T cell receptor beta chains listed below, sequenced in a study of blood T cell repertoires in COVID-19 (dated by TCRdb to the early 2020s). Library prep was done by the immunoSEQ multiplex PCR assay. The clones in this table, taken by TCRdb from immuneACCESS, are in-frame only. Not every clone is retained; where verified, under half of the shortfall comes from an unresolved V gene, and the cause of the rest is unknown. A total of some 62,000 clones appear in this sample, 65% to 80% of them only once. Approximately 5.6% of the sample is held by the ten biggest clonotypes. Sequenced: peripheral blood. The receptor set was obtained from a human donor in a cohort sampled during active COVID-19.

The chain employs TRBV19 and TRBJ2-3; D perhaps matches TRBD1 (6 bases). The CDR3 extends over 14 amino acids. V dropped 9 bases and J dropped 6 bases, with 19 bases sitting between them. Germline CDR1 is LNHDA and CDR2 is SQIVND (reference sequence). CDR3 sequence: CASSGQSPADTQYF. CDR3 coding DNA: TGTGCCAGCTCCGGACAGTCTCCTGCCGATACGCAGTATTTT.

The rearrangement joins TRBV6-2 or TRBV6-3 to TRBJ2-5, with 14 bases lining up with TRBD2. Germline values: CDR1 MNHEY, CDR2 SVGEGT. The CDR3 is 15 amino acids. Losses at the gene ends were 6 bases for V and 2 bases for J; bases not matched to a gene: 2. The CDR3 nucleotides read TGTGCCAGCAGCAGGACTAGCGGGGGGCAAGAGACCCAGTACTTC. Amino acids: CASSRTSGGQETQYF.

The chain uses TRBV6-5 and TRBJ1-5, with a weak D call TRBD1 (5 bases). CDR1 and CDR2 from the germline V gene are MNHEY and SVGAGI. Trimming stripped 6 bases from V and 3 bases from J, with 15 bases between. The CDR3 contains 15 residues. This chain's CDR3 is CASRLDSTNNQPQHF. As DNA, the CDR3 is TGTGCCAGCAGACTCGACAGTACTAACAATCAGCCCCAGCATTTT.

V and J are TRBV7-2 and TRBJ2-1; the match to TRBD1 covers 11 bases. This CDR3 region has 14 residues. The junction had 9 bases not matched to a gene; V was cut back by 9 bases and J by 8 bases. The germline gives CDR1 SGHTA, CDR2 FQGNSA. The CDR3 sequence is CASSQDRGLDEQFF. In nucleotides, the CDR3 is TGTGCCAGTTCACAGGACAGGGGGCTCGATGAGCAGTTCTTC.

This clone came up a few times. The chain couples TRBV7-2 to TRBJ1-6, with D tentatively TRBD1 (6 bases). This CDR3 spans 15 amino acids. Germline CDR1 SGHTA, CDR2 FQGNSA. V dropped 6 bases and J dropped 4 bases, with 13 bases sitting between them. The CDR3 coding sequence is TGTGCCAGCAGGAGGCCAGGGGAGTATAATTCACCCCTCCACTTT. Residues: CASRRPGEYNSPLHF.

V usage is TRBV28 and J usage is TRBJ2-7; no clear D. This CDR3 is 12 amino acids long. From germline, CDR1 is MDHEN and CDR2 SYDVKM. Trimming removed 8 bases at V and 6 bases at J, with 14 bases between. This CDR3 reads CASGKEWAEQYF. CDR3 sequence (DNA): TGTGCCAGCGGTAAAGAATGGGCCGAGCAGTACTTC.

CDR3 sequence (DNA): TGCGCCAGCAGCCCCACTGGGCGGGGGGACACCGGGGAGCTGTTTTTT. This sequence encodes CASSPTGRGDTGELFF. The gene calls are TRBV5-1 and TRBJ2-2; 8 nucleotides match TRBD2. This CDR3 region has 16 residues. V was clipped by 4 bases and J by 3 bases; unmatched bases: 8. From germline, CDR1 is SGHRS and CDR2 YFSETQ.

For this clone: The junction differs from germline at one of its ends, possibly a read error. The V call is TRBV24-1, the J call TRBJ1-1, with TRBD1 identical over 9 bases. The germline V gene encodes CDR1 KGHDR and CDR2 SFDVKD. The CDR3 length is 15 residues. CDR3 bases: TGTGCCACCAGTGCTACAGGGGGCGCGTACACTGAAACTTTCTTT. Translated, it gives CATSATGGAYTETFF.

In the case of this clone: Sequence at one end of the junction differs from germline and may be a read error. The chain recombines TRBV6-1 with TRBJ2-7; 8 bases map to TRBD1. Germline lookup yields CDR1 MNHNS and CDR2 SASEGT. The length of the CDR3 is 14 residues. The CDR3 DNA reads TGTGCCAGCAGTAAAGCAGGGGGCCCCTACGAGCAGTACTTC. Protein product: CASSKAGGPYEQYF.

The gene calls are TRBV9 and TRBJ1-1, with D perhaps TRBD1 (5 bases). CDR1 is SGDLS, CDR2 YYNGEE, per germline. The CDR3 spans 15 residues. V was shortened by 3 bases and J by 4 bases, with 16 bases between the two germline ends. The CDR3: CASSGGGGLVTEAFF. The CDR3 DNA sequence: TGTGCCAGCAGCGGTGGGGGAGGGCTGGTCACTGAAGCTTTCTTT. Looking up the rest from reference TRBV9 and TRBJ1-1 gives the full variable domain: DSGVTQTPKHLITATGQRVTLRCSPRSGDLSVYWYQQSLDQGLQFLIQYYNGEERAKGNILERFSAQQFPDLHSELNLSSLELGDSALYFCASSGGGGLVTEAFFGQGTRLTVV.

This chain uses TRBV3-1 (or the pseudogene TRBV3-2) with TRBJ2-3; weak D call: TRBD2 (5 bases). Germline V gene sequence: CDR1 LGHDT, CDR2 YNNKEL (reference sequence). Trimming removed 1 base at V and 9 bases at J, with 11 bases between. The CDR3 covers 13 residues. CDR3 sequence: CASSQGSGFTQYF. In nucleotides, the CDR3 is TGTGCCAGCAGCCAAGGGAGCGGTTTCACGCAGTATTTT.

The chain employs TRBV6-5 and TRBJ2-5; 7 nucleotides match TRBD1. This CDR3 has 13 amino acids. Germline lookup yields CDR1 MNHEY and CDR2 SVGAGI. V lost 6 bases to trimming and J lost 5 bases; unmatched junction nucleotides: 6. The CDR3 region is CASRGVGGETQYF. CDR3 nucleotides: TGTGCCAGCAGGGGGGTAGGGGGCGAGACCCAGTACTTC.

The genes are TRBV2 and TRBJ2-7, with D unclear. V dropped 7 bases and J dropped 0 bases, with 13 bases sitting between them. From germline, CDR1 is SNHLY and CDR2 FYNNEI. The CDR3 consists of 14 residues. The CDR3 DNA is TGTGCCAGCATTGAGCAGATACACTCCTACGAGCAGTACTTC. It translates to CASIEQIHSYEQYF.

The J gene is TRBJ2-3, the V gene TRBV15, with 11 bases that match TRBD1. CDR3 length: 17 residues. The germline gives CDR1 LNHNV, CDR2 YYDKDF (reference sequence). Trimming cost V 5 bases and J 3 bases; bases outside gene matches: 10. The CDR3 coding sequence is TGTGCCACCAGCCCGGGTGGACAGGGGGCGATGACAGATACGCAGTATTTT. Translating gives CATSPGGQGAMTDTQYF.

This sequence joins TRBV4-2 and TRBJ1-6, with a possible D match to TRBD1 (6 bases). V was clipped by 0 bases and J by 7 bases, with 10 bases between them. The germline gives CDR1 LGHNA, CDR2 YNFKEQ. The length of the CDR3 is 15 residues. The CDR3 protein is CASSQDWGQNSPLHF. The CDR3 DNA reads as TGTGCCAGCAGCCAAGATTGGGGACAAAATTCACCCCTCCACTTT.

The chain links TRBV14 to TRBJ2-3; 7 nucleotides line up with TRBD2. The J segment lost 5 bases and the V segment lost 1 base, leaving 3 bases of the junction unmatched. The CDR3 contains 14 residues. Germline V CDR1 and CDR2: SGHDN, FVKESK. As DNA, the CDR3 is TGTGCCAGCAGCCAAGGACTAGCAGGAGATACGCAGTATTTT. This gives the protein CASSQGLAGDTQYF.

The chain combines TRBV6-1 with TRBJ1-2; unclear D gene. Germline CDR1 and CDR2: MNHNS and SASEGT. Trimming left V 2 bases short and J 5 bases short, with 9 bases between. The CDR3 contains 13 residues. The CDR3 DNA reads TGTGCCAGCAGTGAACAGCCAGGATATGGCTACACCTTC. This codes for CASSEQPGYGYTF.

The chain is built from TRBV5-1 and TRBJ2-2, with 8 bases identical to TRBD1. This CDR3 region has 15 residues. The V gene end was trimmed by 4 bases and the J gene end by 4 bases; junction bases not matched to a gene: 6. Per germline, CDR1 SGHRS and CDR2 YFSETQ. CDR3 coding DNA: TGCGCCAGCAGCGGCTGGACAGGGCCCACCGGGGAGCTGTTTTTT. Encoded protein: CASSGWTGPTGELFF. Using reference TRBV5-1 and TRBJ2-2 for the parts outside the CDR3, the full variable domain is KAGVTQTPRYLIKTRGQQVTLSCSPISGHRSVSWYQQTPGQGLQFLFEYFSETQRNKGNFPGRFSGRQFSNSRSEMNVSTLELGDSALYLCASSGWTGPTGELFFGEGSRLTVL.

The CDR3 DNA reads TGTGCCAGCAGCTATGGGGGGTGGCCAGCTAGCACAGATACGCAGTATTTT. Protein sequence: CASSYGGWPASTDTQYF. V is TRBV11-3 and J is TRBJ2-3; possible D gene TRBD2, 6 bases. The germline V gene encodes CDR1 SGHNT and CDR2 YENEEA. There are 17 residues in the CDR3. V was pared by 4 bases and J by 0 bases, with 17 bases between.

The chain combines TRBV7-2 with TRBJ2-1; 10 nucleotides line up with TRBD2. The CDR3 loop spans 17 amino acids. Looked up from germline, CDR1 is SGHTA and CDR2 is FQGNSA. Losses at the gene ends were 5 bases for V and 1 base for J; bases not matched to a gene: 8. The CDR3 sequence is CASSLRLAGLSYNEQFF. The CDR3 coding sequence is TGTGCCAGCAGCCTCAGACTAGCGGGTTTGTCCTACAATGAGCAGTTCTTC.

The V and J genes are TRBV30 and TRBJ1-1; perhaps TRBD1 as D (6 bases). CDR3 size: 14 residues. Trimming pared 1 base from V and 2 bases from J, leaving 11 bases between. From germline, CDR1 is GTSNPN and CDR2 SVGIG (reference sequence). Written as DNA, the CDR3 is TGTGCCTGGAGTGGGGGGCAGAGAAACACTGAAGCTTTCTTT. Protein: CAWSGGQRNTEAFF.

A remark on this clone: No DNA is shown, since the ends of the CDR3 on it are uncertain; the CDR3 is the one TCRdb lists. The CDR3 is CASSLPLQRGGETQYF. The chain combines TRBV11-2 with TRBJ2-5; the table's D call of TRBD2 was not tested on the DNA. The CDR3 length equals 16 residues, ends included. Germline CDR1 SGHAT, CDR2 FQNNGV.

This chain connects TRBV28 to TRBJ2-5; the match to TRBD1 covers 9 bases. The CDR3 runs to 14 residues. Germline assignment: CDR1 MDHEN and CDR2 SYDVKM. V was pared by 6 bases and J by 4 bases, with 6 bases of the junction left unmatched. The CDR3 coding sequence is TGTGCCAGCAGACCGGGACAGGGTTTAGAGACCCAGTACTTC. Translating gives CASRPGQGLETQYF.

As to this clone: Other nucleotide sequences in the sample specify the same CDR3. The chain has TRBV5-1 and TRBJ2-3, with 13 bases aligning to TRBD2. CDR3 length: 16 amino acids. J was trimmed by 4 bases and V by 1 base; bases with no gene match: 3. CDR1 SGHRS and CDR2 YFSETQ come from the germline V gene. CDR3 amino acids: CASSLRTSGGSDTQYF. CDR3 bases: TGCGCCAGCAGCTTGCGGACTAGCGGGGGCTCAGATACGCAGTATTTT.

The chain is built from TRBV6-2 or TRBV6-3 and TRBJ2-1, with D perhaps TRBD2 (5 bases). In germline, CDR1 is MNHEY, CDR2 SVGEGT. The ends were cut back, 0 bases at V and 9 bases at J, with 12 bases in the middle. The CDR3 has 14 residues. The CDR3 here is CASSYSWTGFEQFF. The CDR3 bases are TGTGCCAGCAGTTACTCTTGGACGGGATTTGAGCAGTTCTTC.

The chain is built from TRBV2 and TRBJ1-4; D not certain. Germline CDR1 is SNHLY and CDR2 is FYNNEI. This CDR3 has 14 residues. Trimming took off 3 bases at V and 6 bases at J, with 11 bases between the two ends. The CDR3 region is CASSDVRLDEKLFF. For the CDR3, the DNA is TGTGCCAGCAGTGACGTTCGACTCGATGAAAAACTGTTTTTT.